The clone carrying this T cell receptor (beta chain) has a handful of counts. The antigen remains undetermined. This record belongs to a study of T cell responses to AZD1222 COVID-19 vaccine. Study-wide results and limits: Seropositive status at baseline applied to only 5 or 6 AZD1222 recipients. A reported finding is that nearly half of spike-specific TCRs target unmutated variant regions.

The assay was immunoSEQ multiplex PCR, and TCRdb's table has in-frame clones only and misses some. Among approximately 50,000 clones listed, around 85% were seen once. This sample comprised peripheral blood, obtained on day 0 of MenACWY control vaccination. This clonotype originated in an adult in good health.

CDR3: CSASGGEFFRTNEKLFF. CDR3 coding DNA: TGCAGTGCTAGTGGAGGGGAGTTTTTTAGAACTAATGAAAAACTGTTTTTT. The gene calls are TRBV20-1 and TRBJ1-4, with D perhaps matching TRBD1 (5 bases). CDR1 DFQATT and CDR2 SNEGSKA come from the germline V gene (reference sequence). The CDR3 spans 17 residues. V was clipped by 3 bases and J by 1 base, with 18 bases between them.